This T cell receptor beta chain appears in the sequencing data of a study of blood T cells in healthy people across ages. Concerning this clonotype: Mismatch with germline at one junction end may stem from a read error.

Next came a second PCR, run for about 7 to 12 cycles, which used a sample-barcoded 5' primer along with a J-beta primer mix. With 12 random nucleotides, a template-switch adaptor tagged each individual cDNA molecule. TCRdb fed the 5' RACE reads into MiXCR, producing one record per CDR3 protein. This sample has 600,000 or so distinct CDR3 sequences, with around 31% found just once. The CDR3 spans 17 residues. Germline CDR1 is MNHEY and CDR2 is SMNVEV (reference sequence). A minimum of 6 million PBMCs was isolated per sample. Sequencing was done on a sample of blood. The sequence was collected from a woman aged 80 or over in good health. V gene TRBV27 combines with J gene TRBJ2-3; unclear D gene. CDR3: CASSLLPDHPSTDTQYF. DNA for the CDR3: TGTGCCAGCAGTTTACTACCCGACCACCCGAGCACAGATACACAGTATTTT.